These 8 T cell receptor beta chains came from one sample sequenced in a study of cytomegalovirus exposure and HLA in healthy donors. The PCR was carried out with 60 Vbeta primers and 13 Jbeta primers. The data were produced by immunoSEQ multiplex PCR, yet TCRdb's version contains in-frame clones alone and is incomplete. The sample comprises 100,000 or so clones, 76% of which are singletons, and 4% rests with the top ten. Sequencing was carried out using PBMCs. The receptors come from a woman between 50 and 59 years old in good health and CMV-seropositive.

The V call is TRBV2, the J call TRBJ1-3; D not resolved. Germline CDR1 and CDR2: SNHLY and FYNNEI. Trimming removed 2 bases at V and 4 bases at J, with 9 bases between. This CDR3 contains 14 residues. CDR3 sequence: CASSERGWGNTIYF. In nucleotides, the CDR3 is TGTGCCAGCAGTGAAAGAGGGTGGGGAAACACCATATATTTT.

Here the CDR3 reads CASSFDPIEAGYTF. The CDR3, as DNA: TGTGCCAGCAGCTTCGACCCCATTGAGGCTGGCTACACCTTC. The V and J genes are TRBV5-5 and TRBJ1-2; D is ambiguous. The V end lost 2 bases, the J end lost 7 bases, and 15 bases lay between the germline ends. Germline V lookup: CDR1 SGHKS, CDR2 YYEKEE (reference sequence). The CDR3 has 14 residues.

This clone was found a few times. This rearrangement joins TRBV6-1 to TRBJ1-1; the match to TRBD1 covers 9 bases. Germline lookup yields CDR1 MNHNS and CDR2 SASEGT. J was trimmed by 4 bases and V by 0 bases; bases with no gene match: 3. The CDR3 contains 15 residues. In nucleotides, the CDR3 is TGTGCCAGCAGTGAAGCTGAGACAGGGGGCACTGAAGCTTTCTTT. Protein sequence: CASSEAETGGTEAFF.

This chain joins TRBV19 and TRBJ1-1, with 9 positions matching TRBD1. J was trimmed by 6 bases and V by 6 bases; bases with no gene match: 11. The CDR3 contains 15 residues. Germline loops: CDR1 LNHDA, CDR2 SQIVND (reference sequence). The CDR3 nucleotides are TGTGCCAGTAGACTTACGGGGACAGGGCGCGCTGAAGCTTTCTTT. This gives the protein CASRLTGTGRAEAFF.

The chain couples TRBV10-1 to TRBJ1-1; D gene ambiguous. CDR1 and CDR2 from the germline V gene are WNHNN and SYGVQD (reference sequence). Trimming left V 3 bases short and J 6 bases short, with 5 bases between. This CDR3 has 11 residues. The CDR3, as DNA: TGCGCCAGCAGTGACGGTCCTGAAGCTTTCTTT. Protein: CASSDGPEAFF.

The CDR3 here is CASSLGTGGEQYF. The CDR3 coding sequence is TGTGCCAGCAGCTTGGGGACAGGTGGCGAGCAGTACTTC. The chain recombines TRBV7-3 with TRBJ2-7, with TRBD1 identical over 8 bases. V shed 3 bases and J 6 bases; nucleotides not matched to a gene: 4. The CDR3 contains 13 residues. Germline V gene sequence: CDR1 SGHTA, CDR2 FQGTGA.

This clone was picked up one time. The chain employs TRBV29-1 and TRBJ2-1; 15 bases are shared with TRBD2. The J segment lost 2 bases and the V segment lost 6 bases, leaving 5 bases of the junction unmatched. Germline CDR1 is SQVTM and CDR2 is ANQGSEA. The CDR3 is made up of 16 amino acids. The DNA of the CDR3 is TGCAGCGTCGGGACTAGCGGGAGGTTAACCTACAATGAGCAGTTCTTC. Translation gives CSVGTSGRLTYNEQFF.

The chain links TRBV7-8 to TRBJ2-1; TRBD2 agrees at 7 bases. The length of the CDR3 is 12 residues. In germline, CDR1 is SGHVS, CDR2 FQNEAQ. J gave up 9 bases and V 8 bases, and 7 bases lay outside the gene matches. The CDR3 DNA is TGTGCCAGCGGGAGGGCCAACGGTGAGCAGTTCTTC. Protein product: CASGRANGEQFF.